This T cell receptor (beta chain) was retrieved from a study of blood T cell repertoires in COVID-19. As for the study in general: From the United States, Italy and Spain came samples of acute and convalescent COVID-19.

After removal of 1 base from V and 4 bases from J, the junction contained 12 bases not matched to a gene. The length of the CDR3 is 19 residues. Germline assignment: CDR1 LGHNA and CDR2 YNFKEQ. TCRdb's copy holds only in-frame clones and misses some; the assay was immunoSEQ multiplex PCR. The sample carries roughly 300,000 clones, 80% to 90% recorded once. The sample comprised PBMCs or T cells enriched from blood (not recorded which). The rearrangement links TRBV4-2 to TRBJ2-1, with 11 bases that match TRBD2. This receptor was taken from a middle-aged woman with acute COVID-19. The CDR3 coding sequence is TGTGCCAGCAGCCAAGCCAGGACTAGCGGGTTAGGGGGTTACAATGAGCAGTTCTTC. Its translation: CASSQARTSGLGGYNEQFF.